The text below deals with one TCR beta chain. This specimen comes from a study of CD8+ T cells in alopecia areata. Extracted RNA was reverse transcribed, and the resulting cDNA served as sequencing template. This table comes from immunoSEQ multiplex PCR, and its TCRdb copy is limited to in-frame clones, with some not included. The sample holds 150,000 to 200,000 clones, just over 65% seen once. Alopecia areata patients had lesional scalp punch biopsies and peripheral blood taken from them. The sorting of PBMCs gave CD4+ and CD8+ T cells. With 8 bases clipped from V and 4 bases from J, the junction kept 2 bases outside the gene matches. The length of the CDR3 is 12 residues. Germline-derived CDR1 and CDR2 are LNHDA and SQIVND (reference sequence).

V usage is TRBV19 and J usage is TRBJ2-1; TRBD2 aligns across 7 bases. The sequence came from a human donor with alopecia areata. This material consisted of CD8+ T cells sorted from blood, taken at week 0. CDR3 loop: CASGGGYNEQFF. The DNA of the CDR3 is TGTGCCAGTGGGGGGGGATACAATGAGCAGTTCTTC.